This TCR beta chain was captured by sequencing in a study of blood T cell repertoires in COVID-19. Background on the study: The samples span acute and convalescent COVID-19 from the United States, Italy and Spain.

The repertoire was sequenced with immunoSEQ multiplex PCR; TCRdb's copy has only in-frame clones and lacks some. The sample lists about 410,000 clones; roughly 87% were seen once. All enrollees were roughly 18 to 95 years old and from about 24 US areas. The germline gives CDR1 LNHDA, CDR2 SQIVND (reference sequence). CDR3 length equals 14 residues. With 5 bases clipped from V and 5 bases from J, the junction kept 5 bases outside the gene matches. The clonotype originates from a man in his late teens or twenties who had recovered from COVID-19. The gene calls are TRBV19 and TRBJ2-1, with 8 nucleotides matching TRBD2. Sequencing was carried out using PBMCs or T cells enriched from blood (not recorded which). The CDR3 DNA reads as TGTGCCAGTAGTCTTTTGCGGGGGGACAATGAGCAGTTCTTC. As protein: CASSLLRGDNEQFF.